These 13 T cell receptor beta chains were all obtained from the same sample, sequenced in a study of siplizumab effects on memory and regulatory T cells. Using immunoSEQ multiplex PCR, the repertoire was profiled, and TCRdb retains in-frame clones only, with some absent. The sample lists approximately 100,000 clones; 80% to 95% were seen once. Sequencing used non-Treg CD4+ T cells sorted from blood. These receptors all stem from a human donor in good health.

The chain links TRBV30 to TRBJ2-7; 10 positions match TRBD2. CDR1 and CDR2 from the germline V gene are GTSNPN and SVGIG (reference sequence). The CDR3 runs to 15 residues. V lost 0 bases to trimming and J lost 1 base; unmatched junction nucleotides: 3. CDR3 sequence reads: CAWSVGLAVSYEQYF. CDR3 bases: TGTGCCTGGAGTGTAGGACTAGCGGTATCCTACGAGCAGTACTTC.

The chain carries TRBV5-8 and TRBJ1-6; TRBD1 matches at 9 bases. V trimming: 5 bases; J trimming: 10 bases; junction bases outside the gene matches: 10. CDR1 and CDR2 (germline): SGHTS, YDEGEE. The CDR3 length is 15 residues. The CDR3 nucleotides read TGTGCCAGCAGGCGGCCGGGACAGGGACGATCACCCCTCCACTTT. Translating it yields CASRRPGQGRSPLHF.

The chain couples TRBV7-9 to TRBJ2-3; 11 bases are shared with TRBD2. The length of the CDR3 is 16 residues. The V gene end was trimmed by 5 bases and the J gene end by 3 bases; junction bases not matched to a gene: 7. Germline CDR1 and CDR2: SEHNR and FQNEAQ (reference sequence). The CDR3 loop is CASSKIAGGGTDTQYF. For the CDR3, the DNA is TGTGCCAGCAGCAAAATAGCGGGAGGGGGGACAGATACGCAGTATTTT.

The V and J genes are TRBV5-4 and TRBJ2-5; 10 bases align to TRBD1. Germline CDR1 reads SGHNT; CDR2 reads YYREEE (reference sequence). This CDR3 is built from 16 residues. V was pared by 5 bases and J by 4 bases, with 11 bases of the junction left unmatched. The CDR3 is CASSKPGQGFPETQYF. The CDR3 DNA reads as TGTGCCAGCAGTAAGCCGGGACAGGGGTTCCCAGAGACCCAGTACTTC.

The chain uses TRBV7-3 and TRBJ2-3; 10 bases line up with TRBD2. Trimming took 3 bases from V and 7 from J; bases not matched to a gene: 7. Germline CDR1 reads SGHTA; CDR2 reads FQGTGA. The CDR3 is 15 residues long. CDR3 nucleotides: TGTGCCAGCAGCTTTGGTCCTAGCGGGAGCTATACGCAGTATTTT. Its protein is CASSFGPSGSYTQYF.

The sample holds one count of this clone. The chain has TRBV18 and TRBJ2-4; the D gene is possibly TRBD1 (5 bases). Per germline, CDR1 KGHSH and CDR2 LQKENI. Trimming shortened V by 8 bases and J by 11 bases, and 22 bases separated the two germline ends. This CDR3 comprises 14 residues. The CDR3 here is CASSTRVRYEVQYF. The CDR3 DNA reads TGTGCCAGCAGTACCAGGGTCAGGTACGAGGTTCAGTACTTC. Full variable domain (outside the CDR3, taken from reference TRBV18 and TRBJ2-4): NAGVMQNPRHLVRRRGQEARLRCSPMKGHSHVYWYRQLPEEGLKFMVYLQKENIIDESGMPKERFSAEFPKEGPSILRIQQVVRGDSAAYFCASSTRVRYEVQYFGAGTRLSVL.

V and J are TRBV28 and TRBJ2-7; D possibly matches TRBD1 or TRBD2 (7 bases each). CDR1 and CDR2 from the germline V gene are MDHEN and SYDVKM. V was shortened by 2 bases and J by 3 bases, with 14 bases between the two germline ends. This CDR3 has 15 amino acids. The CDR3 nucleotides read TGTGCCAGCAGTTTAGAGGGAGGGGGCCGCTACGAGCAGTACTTC. Translated, it gives CASSLEGGGRYEQYF.

The chain has TRBV11-2 and TRBJ2-2; 8 bases align to TRBD2. Germline V gene sequence: CDR1 SGHAT, CDR2 FQNNGV. Unmatched junction bases numbered 4, after V lost 0 bases and J lost 4 bases. The CDR3 sequence is 16 residues long. CDR3 DNA: TGTGCCAGCAGCTTAGATCCAGCGGGGGTCACCGGGGAGCTGTTTTTT. Protein: CASSLDPAGVTGELFF.

The V call is TRBV27, the J call TRBJ2-6, with D hard to call. Trimming pared 3 bases from V and 0 bases from J, leaving 9 bases between. The length of the CDR3 is 16 residues. The germline V gene encodes CDR1 MNHEY and CDR2 SMNVEV (reference sequence). The CDR3 DNA is TGTGCCAGCAGTTTCACCTCGCTCTCTGGGGCCAACGTCCTGACTTTC. Translation: CASSFTSLSGANVLTF.

This CDR3 is CASSPPGGGVAKNIQYF. The CDR3 DNA is TGTGCCAGCTCACCACCAGGTGGGGGAGTAGCCAAAAACATTCAGTACTTC. The chain couples TRBV18 to TRBJ2-4; possibly TRBD1 or TRBD2 for D (5 bases each). The CDR3 totals 17 residues. Deletions cut 0 bases from V and 0 bases from J, with 12 bases between. Germline assignment: CDR1 KGHSH and CDR2 LQKENI.

The rearrangement joins TRBV5-1 to TRBJ2-7; 11 bases are shared with TRBD2. The CDR3 runs 14 residues. CDR1 and CDR2 from the germline V gene are SGHRS and YFSETQ. Trimming cost V 2 bases and J 5 bases; bases outside gene matches: 3. The CDR3 loop is CASSFTSGSDEQYF. CDR3 nucleotide sequence: TGCGCCAGCAGCTTTACTAGCGGGAGCGACGAGCAGTACTTC.

This chain links TRBV30 with TRBJ1-1; a weak D match, TRBD1 (5 bases). Germline lookup yields CDR1 GTSNPN and CDR2 SVGIG (reference sequence). V was clipped by 4 bases and J by 3 bases, with 12 bases between them. The CDR3 covers 13 residues. The CDR3 loop reads CAWNDREDTEAFF. Written as DNA, the CDR3 is TGTGCCTGGAATGACAGAGAAGACACTGAAGCTTTCTTT.

The chain carries TRBV7-9 and TRBJ2-7; 10 nucleotides match TRBD2. The J segment lost 4 bases and the V segment lost 5 bases, leaving 5 bases of the junction unmatched. Germline assignment: CDR1 SEHNR and CDR2 FQNEAQ (reference sequence). The CDR3 covers 14 residues. This chain's CDR3 is CASSPSGRTYEQYF. The CDR3 DNA follows: TGTGCCAGCAGCCCTAGCGGGAGAACTTACGAGCAGTACTTC.